This is a list of T cell receptor beta chains from one sample in a study of cytomegalovirus exposure and HLA in healthy donors. The method was immunoSEQ multiplex PCR; TCRdb's version includes in-frame clones alone and lacks a portion of them. The sample contains about 160,000 clones, around 85% of which appear only once. Specimen: PBMCs. These receptors came from a man aged 40-49 years in good health and CMV-seronegative. The conserved cysteine and the conserved F or W are not part of the CDR3 here.

TRBV19	TRBJ2-1	ASGGGMIDEQF
TRBV7-9	TRBJ1-6	ASSLGGGDSPLH
TRBV5-1	TRBJ2-5	ASSRTGEETQY
TRBV27	TRBJ2-1	ASSFAGQGHNEQF
TRBV7-8	TRBJ2-2	ASSPRQGENTGELF
TRBV5-6	TRBJ2-7	ASSTWTGNYYEQY
TRBV19	TRBJ1-5	ASSMAPRRERNQPQH
TRBV2	TRBJ1-1	ASRSGQGTNTEAF
TRBV7-2	TRBJ1-6	ASSLVQLASPLH
TRBV28	TRBJ2-7	ASSTPDSHYEQY
TRBV9	TRBJ2-1	ASSVGSRGGNNEQF
TRBV28	TRBJ1-6	ASGASSGNSPLH
TRBV19	TRBJ1-1	ASSIYNRGLPAEAF
TRBV5-6	TRBJ1-3	ASSFGQAGNTIY
TRBV6-5	TRBJ2-7	ASSYSTGQASYEQY
TRBV11-2	TRBJ1-1	ASSPTLAEAF
TRBV6-5	TRBJ1-1	ASSVTGGRAF
TRBV7-3	TRBJ2-3	ASSFQRGGSRDTQY
TRBV6-5	TRBJ2-7	ASSSGRVPTSYEQY
TRBV20-1	TRBJ2-7	SARSGGAQY
TRBV5-1	TRBJ2-7	ASSLPQGESDEQY
TRBV5-1	TRBJ2-7	ASSLHGGALSEQY
TRBV15	TRBJ2-1	ATSRDRQRGTYNEQF
TRBV7-9	TRBJ2-7	ASSFPGRRPYEQY
TRBV5-6	TRBJ1-6	ASSLDVTGSSPLH
TRBV28	TRBJ2-5	ASSRLAGQETQY
TRBV6-5	TRBJ2-7	ASSKPGQGVEQY
TRBV6-8	TRBJ2-2	ASSPLPGGAGTGELF
TRBV7-9	TRBJ2-5	ASSSGQGARTQY
TRBV9	TRBJ1-2	ASSGTPNYGYT
TRBV16	TRBJ1-1	ASSQSAGPGEAF
TRBV5-1	TRBJ2-7	ASSWNTGTGPEEQY
TRBV6-5	TRBJ1-2	ASSEGGGGYT
TRBV23-1	TRBJ2-5	ASSQSFQGRVKTQY
TRBV9	TRBJ2-3	ASSQTSAGDTQY
TRBV2	TRBJ1-2	ASSPAGGYT
TRBV6-4	TRBJ1-6	ASSEWGGTSLTPSPLH
TRBV28	TRBJ2-3	ATFRETSTDTQY
TRBV6-1	TRBJ1-1	ASTRQSNTEAF
TRBV5-3	TRBJ2-1	ARSASAGGPASSYNEQF
TRBV27	TRBJ1-2	ASSPGSDSFSRRGYT
TRBV30	TRBJ2-5	AWSGLSGVEQY
TRBV6-4	TRBJ2-7	ASSDLEQGLYEQY
TRBV21-1	TRBJ2-5	ASSKGVGTGIYEQY